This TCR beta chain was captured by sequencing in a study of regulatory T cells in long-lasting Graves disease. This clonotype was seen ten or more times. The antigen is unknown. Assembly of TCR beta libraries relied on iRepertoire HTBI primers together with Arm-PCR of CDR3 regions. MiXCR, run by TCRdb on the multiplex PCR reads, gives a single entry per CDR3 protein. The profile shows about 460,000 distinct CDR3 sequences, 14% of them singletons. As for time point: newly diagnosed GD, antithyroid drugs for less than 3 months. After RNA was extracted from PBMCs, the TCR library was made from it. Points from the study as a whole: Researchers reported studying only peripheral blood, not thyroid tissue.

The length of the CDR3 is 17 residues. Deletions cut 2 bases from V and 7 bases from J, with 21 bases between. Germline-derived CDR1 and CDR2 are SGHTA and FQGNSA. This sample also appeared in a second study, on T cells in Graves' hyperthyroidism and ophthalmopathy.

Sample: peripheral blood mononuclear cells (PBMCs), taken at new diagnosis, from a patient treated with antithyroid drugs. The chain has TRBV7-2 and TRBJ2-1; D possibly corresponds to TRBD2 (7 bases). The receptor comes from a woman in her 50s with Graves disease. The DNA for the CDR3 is TGTGCCAGCAGCTTACTTAAGGGGGGGAGGGCCGGGAATGAGCAGTTCTTC. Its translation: CASSLLKGGRAGNEQFF.